The T cell receptor (beta chain) under discussion was sequenced for a study of blood T cells in healthy people across ages. Next came a second PCR, run for about 7 to 12 cycles, which used a sample-barcoded 5' primer along with a J-beta primer mix. The yield of each sample was at least 2.5 million CDR3-containing paired-end reads. TCRdb fed the 5' RACE reads into MiXCR, producing one record per CDR3 protein. There are around 800,000 distinct CDR3 sequences in the sample; around 25% occur only once, and about 3% lies in the top ten. This clonotype has just a few counts. The antigen is unknown. This CDR3 comprises 13 residues. Germline V lookup: CDR1 MNHEY, CDR2 SMNVEV (reference sequence). Between the trimmed V and J ends, which lost 3 bases and 1 base, there was a span of 6 bases. Study findings and constraints: As age increased, TCR beta diversity per million T cells fell in a roughly linear fashion.

In addition, the sample was reused for a study of T cells of mothers and their children. That paper states: Healthy Caucasian mothers, three in number, and their six children were the donors. Once extracted, all RNA went into cDNA synthesis at approximately 1.6 ug per 15 ul.

V usage is TRBV27 and J usage is TRBJ1-1, with D unresolved. The origin of this receptor is a boy under 18 in good health. Sequenced: blood. The CDR3 protein is CASSFLANTEAFF. CDR3 bases: TGTGCCAGCAGTTTTTTGGCGAACACTGAAGCTTTCTTT.